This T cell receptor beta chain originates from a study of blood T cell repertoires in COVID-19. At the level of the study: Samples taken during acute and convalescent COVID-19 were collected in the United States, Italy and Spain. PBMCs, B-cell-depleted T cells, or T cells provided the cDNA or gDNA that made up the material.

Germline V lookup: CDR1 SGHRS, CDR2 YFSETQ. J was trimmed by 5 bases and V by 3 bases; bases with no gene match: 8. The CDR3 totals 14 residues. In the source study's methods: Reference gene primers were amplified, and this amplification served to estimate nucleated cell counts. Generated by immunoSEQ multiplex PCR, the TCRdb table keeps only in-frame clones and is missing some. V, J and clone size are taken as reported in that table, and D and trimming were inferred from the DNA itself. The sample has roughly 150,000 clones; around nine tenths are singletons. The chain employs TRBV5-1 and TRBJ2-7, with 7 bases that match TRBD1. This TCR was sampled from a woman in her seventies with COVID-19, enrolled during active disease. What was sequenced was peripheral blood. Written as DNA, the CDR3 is TGCGCCAGCAGCTCTCGACAGGGAAGGGACGAGCAGTACTTC. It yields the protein CASSSRQGRDEQYF.